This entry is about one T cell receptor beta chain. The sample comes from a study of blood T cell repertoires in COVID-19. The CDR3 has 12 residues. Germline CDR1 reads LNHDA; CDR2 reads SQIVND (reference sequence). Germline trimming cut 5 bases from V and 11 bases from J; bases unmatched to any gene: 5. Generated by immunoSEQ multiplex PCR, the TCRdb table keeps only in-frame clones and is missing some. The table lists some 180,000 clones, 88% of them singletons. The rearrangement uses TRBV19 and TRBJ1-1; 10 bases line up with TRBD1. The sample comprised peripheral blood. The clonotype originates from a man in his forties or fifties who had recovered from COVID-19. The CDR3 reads CASSLGTGEAFF. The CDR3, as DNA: TGTGCCAGTAGTCTCGGGACAGGGGAGGCTTTCTTT.